The 29 T cell receptor beta chains below all came from one sample that was sequenced in a study of blood T cell repertoires in COVID-19 (dated by TCRdb to the early 2020s). The library was built by means of the immunoSEQ multiplex PCR assay. What TCRdb holds here is the immuneACCESS table cut down to in-frame rearrangements. Part of the clones is not present; checked against another copy, under half of the missing clones reflect an unresolved V gene, and the others are unexplained. A total of under 400,000 clones appear in this sample, around 88% of them only once. Under 2% of the sample goes to the ten largest clones. Source material: peripheral blood. Receptors were obtained from a young woman with COVID-19, enrolled during active disease.

The gene calls are TRBV7-8 and TRBJ2-1; possibly TRBD1 for D (6 bases). The V gene lost 3 bases and the J gene lost 4 bases, with 19 bases spanning the gap. CDR3 size: 17 residues. Germline loops: CDR1 SGHVS, CDR2 FQNEAQ. This CDR3 reads CASSFSPGTPAYNEQFF. The CDR3 bases are TGTGCCAGCAGCTTCTCTCCGGGGACACCAGCGTACAATGAGCAGTTCTTC.

J is TRBJ1-5 and V is TRBV2, with D uncertain. V lost 6 bases, J lost 6 bases, and 15 bases lay in between. This CDR3 is built from 14 residues. Germline CDR1 reads SNHLY; CDR2 reads FYNNEI. CDR3 in DNA: TGTGCCAGCAGGGCGGGAGCCTCTAGTCAGCCCCAGCATTTT. Residues: CASRAGASSQPQHF.

The chain employs TRBV5-1 and TRBJ2-3; 10 bases match TRBD2. Trimming cost V 7 bases and J 6 bases; bases outside gene matches: 11. The CDR3 is 15 amino acids. Germline V CDR1 and CDR2: SGHRS, YFSETQ. Here the CDR3 reads CASSPTAGGPDTQYF. CDR3 DNA sequence: TGCGCCAGCTCCCCTACAGCGGGGGGGCCCGATACGCAGTATTTT.

The rearrangement links TRBV16 to TRBJ1-1; D perhaps matches TRBD1 (6 bases). V was pared by 4 bases and J by 5 bases, with 14 bases between. This CDR3 is 14 amino acids long. The germline V gene encodes CDR1 KGHSY and CDR2 FQNENV. The CDR3 sequence is CASSLTGFRTEAFF. The CDR3 DNA follows: TGTGCCAGCAGCCTCACAGGGTTCCGGACTGAAGCTTTCTTT.

This rearrangement joins TRBV11-2 to TRBJ1-1; a possible D gene is TRBD1 (6 bases). The CDR3 loop spans 15 amino acids. V lost 5 bases, J lost 1 base, and 14 bases lay in between. CDR1 is SGHAT and CDR2 is FQNNGV in the germline V gene. The chain's CDR3 is CASSAGDTRNTEAFF. CDR3 DNA sequence: TGTGCCAGCAGCGCTGGGGACACCCGGAACACTGAAGCTTTCTTT.

The rearrangement joins TRBV4-1 to TRBJ1-1, with TRBD1 as a possible D gene (5 bases). From germline, CDR1 is MGHRA and CDR2 YSYEKL. The germline V and J ends were trimmed by 1 base and 3 bases, with 15 bases remaining between them. CDR3 length equals 16 residues. The CDR3: CASSQGRSGADTEAFF. The DNA for the CDR3 is TGCGCCAGCAGCCAAGGTCGATCTGGGGCGGACACTGAAGCTTTCTTT.

This sequence joins TRBV7-9 and TRBJ1-1; D gene unclear. Per germline, CDR1 SEHNR and CDR2 FQNEAQ (reference sequence). CDR3 size: 16 residues. Between the trimmed V and J ends, which lost 0 bases and 5 bases, there was a span of 16 bases. The chain's CDR3 is CASSLAPLGRITEAFF. In DNA, the CDR3 is TGTGCCAGCAGCTTAGCCCCATTAGGGAGGATAACTGAAGCTTTCTTT.

V and J are TRBV3-1 (or the pseudogene TRBV3-2) and TRBJ1-2; possibly TRBD1 for D (6 bases). Germline V gene lookup returns CDR1 LGHDT and CDR2 YNNKEL (reference sequence). V shed 4 bases and J shed 0 bases, with 15 bases lying between them. This CDR3 region has 16 residues. The CDR3 loop is CASSLSGQLANYGYTF. For the CDR3, the DNA is TGTGCCAGCAGCCTAAGCGGACAGTTAGCTAACTATGGCTACACCTTC.

This clone was seen only a few times. V usage is TRBV7-9 and J usage is TRBJ2-2; 7 bases match TRBD2. Germline V CDR1 and CDR2: SEHNR, FQNEAQ (reference sequence). CDR3 length equals 16 residues. The V and J ends lost 5 bases and 6 bases, in that order; junction bases with no gene match: 12. The CDR3 region is CASSAGGRVAAGELFF. The CDR3, as DNA: TGTGCCAGCAGCGCCGGGGGGAGAGTTGCGGCCGGGGAGCTGTTTTTT.

The chain couples TRBV28 to TRBJ1-5; D is unresolved. Looked up from germline, CDR1 is MDHEN and CDR2 is SYDVKM. This CDR3 is 14 amino acids long. The germline V and J ends were trimmed by 5 bases and 0 bases, with 8 bases remaining between them. Written as DNA, the CDR3 is TGTGCCAGCAGTACGGTGCGTAGCAATCAGCCCCAGCATTTT. Translating gives CASSTVRSNQPQHF.

The gene calls are TRBV27 and TRBJ1-5, with 8 nucleotides matching TRBD1. V lost 5 bases to trimming and J lost 6 bases; unmatched junction nucleotides: 12. The CDR3 is made up of 16 amino acids. Germline CDR1 and CDR2: MNHEY and SMNVEV (reference sequence). The CDR3 reads CASSRITGGKFQPQHF. CDR3 coding DNA: TGTGCCAGCAGTCGGATAACAGGGGGGAAGTTTCAGCCCCAGCATTTT.

The chain recombines TRBV6-5 with TRBJ1-1, with D perhaps matching TRBD1 (5 bases). Germline V gives CDR1 MNHEY, CDR2 SVGAGI. The CDR3 totals 13 residues. V was shortened by 6 bases and J by 6 bases, with 14 bases between the two germline ends. CDR3 DNA sequence: TGTGCCAGCAGACCTAATCAGGGTTCTGAAGCTTTCTTT. Translated, it gives CASRPNQGSEAFF.

The chain employs TRBV11-3 and TRBJ2-3; TRBD1 aligns across 8 bases. The CDR3 sequence is 16 residues long. With 4 bases clipped from V and 4 bases from J, the junction kept 10 bases outside the gene matches. Per the germline V gene, CDR1 is SGHNT and CDR2 is YENEEA. In nucleotides, the CDR3 is TGTGCCAGCAGCTCTCGGCACAGGGGGTTAGCAGATACGCAGTATTTT. This gives the protein CASSSRHRGLADTQYF. Together with reference TRBV11-3 and TRBJ2-3, the CDR3 gives the full variable domain: EAGVVQSPRYKIIEKKQPVAFWCNPISGHNTLYWYLQNLGQGPELLIRYENEEAVDDSQLPKDRFSAERLKGVDSTLKIQPAELGDSAVYLCASSSRHRGLADTQYFGPGTRLTVL.

This chain connects TRBV7-8 to TRBJ2-4; a weak D match, TRBD2 (5 bases). V lost 4 bases to trimming and J lost 0 bases, with 13 bases between them. CDR3 size: 16 residues. The germline V gene has CDR1 SGHVS and CDR2 FQNEAQ. CDR3 in DNA: TGTGCCAGCAGCTCGTCGGGGAGCCTAGCCAAAAACATTCAGTACTTC. Amino acids: CASSSSGSLAKNIQYF.

V usage is TRBV7-9 and J usage is TRBJ1-4; unclear D gene. Trimming cost V 1 base and J 3 bases, with 15 bases left between them. Germline CDR1 and CDR2: SEHNR and FQNEAQ (reference sequence). The CDR3 runs to 17 residues. CDR3 DNA: TGTGCCAGCAGCTTAGTGGCAGTCCGAATTCCTAATGAAAAACTGTTTTTT. It encodes CASSLVAVRIPNEKLFF.

V usage is TRBV5-1 and J usage is TRBJ2-1; 10 bases fit TRBD1. CDR3 length equals 15 residues. The V gene's germline CDR1 is SGHRS and CDR2 YFSETQ. The V segment lost 4 bases and the J segment 4 bases; nucleotides outside the gene matches: 5. DNA of the CDR3: TGCGCCAGCAGCGGCGGGACAGGGGCGTACAATGAGCAGTTCTTC. Protein: CASSGGTGAYNEQFF.

This clone was picked up a small number of times. CDR3 loop: CASSRDRASANTIYF. In DNA, the CDR3 is TGTGCCAGCAGCCGTGACAGGGCTTCAGCGAACACCATATATTTT. The chain employs TRBV11-2 and TRBJ1-3; 7 bases match TRBD1. After removal of 5 bases from V and 7 bases from J, the junction contained 11 bases not matched to a gene. The CDR3 spans 15 residues. The germline CDR1 and CDR2 sequences are SGHAT and FQNNGV.

The rearrangement joins TRBV6-5 to TRBJ2-2; possible D gene TRBD1, 6 bases. The CDR3 loop spans 13 amino acids. V gave up 8 bases and J gave up 9 bases, with 16 bases separating them. Germline CDR1 MNHEY, CDR2 SVGAGI. CDR3 sequence reads: CASGGQWGWELFF. The DNA of the CDR3 is TGTGCCAGCGGAGGACAGTGGGGCTGGGAGCTGTTTTTT.

The gene calls are TRBV4-2 and TRBJ2-1, with TRBD2 matching over 7 bases. From germline, CDR1 is LGHNA and CDR2 YNFKEQ. V was clipped by 5 bases and J by 1 base; unmatched bases: 5. The CDR3 runs 15 residues. The CDR3 here is CASSTRGESYNEQFF. The CDR3, as DNA: TGTGCCAGCAGCACCCGGGGGGAGTCCTACAATGAGCAGTTCTTC.

V gene TRBV18 combines with J gene TRBJ2-2, with 7 bases that match TRBD1. This CDR3 is 17 amino acids long. Germline values: CDR1 KGHSH, CDR2 LQKENI. Germline trimming cut 0 bases from V and 4 bases from J; bases unmatched to any gene: 8. The CDR3 protein is CASSPPGDSRPTGELFF. The CDR3 DNA reads TGTGCCAGCTCACCACCGGGGGACAGCCGGCCCACCGGGGAGCTGTTTTTT.

This chain connects TRBV2 to TRBJ2-7, with D possibly matching TRBD1 (5 bases). Between the trimmed V and J ends, which lost 8 bases and 0 bases, there was a span of 11 bases. The CDR3 is 13 residues long. Germline V gene sequence: CDR1 SNHLY, CDR2 FYNNEI. The CDR3 bases are TGTGCCAGCGGACACCACCGCTCCTACGAGCAGTACTTC. It codes for CASGHHRSYEQYF.

V gene TRBV7-2 combines with J gene TRBJ1-2, with D perhaps matching TRBD1 (5 bases). CDR3 length equals 13 residues. CDR1 and CDR2 (germline): SGHTA, FQGNSA. The V end lost 7 bases, the J end lost 4 bases, and 13 bases lay between the germline ends. CDR3 region: CASKIGDFYGYTF. As DNA, the CDR3 is TGTGCCAGCAAAATAGGGGACTTCTATGGCTACACCTTC.

The CDR3 DNA follows: TGCGCCAGCAGCCGGGGGGTCTCTGGAAACACCATATATTTT. Translating gives CASSRGVSGNTIYF. This chain connects TRBV5-1 to TRBJ1-3, with D perhaps matching TRBD1 (5 bases). Trimming cost V 4 bases and J 0 bases, with 8 bases left between them. The CDR3 is 14 residues long. Germline CDR1 reads SGHRS; CDR2 reads YFSETQ.

This clone was seen once. This sequence joins TRBV5-1 and TRBJ2-7, with D uncertain. Per germline, CDR1 SGHRS and CDR2 YFSETQ. CDR3 size: 11 residues. Trimming removed 2 bases from V and 4 bases from J, with 4 bases in between. In DNA form, the CDR3 reads TGCGCCAGCAGCTTACAATACGAGCAGTACGTC. Amino acids: CASSLQYEQYV.

V is TRBV29-1 and J is TRBJ1-2; 9 nucleotides agree with TRBD1. With 4 bases clipped from V and 4 bases from J, the junction kept 4 bases outside the gene matches. The CDR3 sequence is 13 residues long. Germline values: CDR1 SQVTM, CDR2 ANQGSEA. CDR3 sequence: CSVGLDRGYGYTF. CDR3 nucleotides: TGCAGCGTTGGGTTGGACAGGGGCTATGGCTACACCTTC.

The J gene is TRBJ1-1, the V gene TRBV7-6; D perhaps matches TRBD1 (6 bases). V lost 1 base to trimming and J lost 5 bases, with 14 bases between them. Germline-derived CDR1 and CDR2 are SGHVS and FNYEAQ. This CDR3 is 15 amino acids long. This chain's CDR3 is CASSLGAGARTEAFF. The CDR3 DNA sequence: TGTGCCAGCAGCTTAGGGGCGGGGGCGCGGACTGAAGCTTTCTTT.

The chain combines TRBV18 with TRBJ1-3, with TRBD1 matching over 8 bases. This CDR3 is 16 amino acids long. With 3 bases clipped from V and 0 bases from J, the junction kept 4 bases outside the gene matches. The V gene's germline CDR1 is KGHSH and CDR2 LQKENI. CDR3: CASSPTTGGSGNTIYF. CDR3 sequence (DNA): TGTGCCAGCTCACCGACTACAGGGGGCTCTGGAAACACCATATATTTT.

In this sample, this clone turned up once. The gene calls are TRBV11-2 and TRBJ2-5, with a tentative D call TRBD2 (6 bases). The CDR3 spans 15 residues. Germline values: CDR1 SGHAT, CDR2 FQNNGV. V lost 5 bases to trimming and J lost 4 bases, with 17 bases between them. The CDR3 region is CASSPGLPRGETQYF. CDR3 coding DNA: TGTGCCAGCAGCCCGGGACTCCCAAGGGGAGAGACCCAGTACTTC.

The V and J genes are TRBV19 and TRBJ1-5; no firm D call. Germline V gives CDR1 LNHDA, CDR2 SQIVND (reference sequence). V lost 7 bases to trimming and J lost 9 bases, with 19 bases between them. The CDR3 contains 14 residues. DNA for the CDR3: TGTGCCAGTACCACTATAGTGTATGCTCGGCCCCAGCATTTT. Amino acid sequence: CASTTIVYARPQHF. The entire variable domain, with the rest obtained from reference TRBV19 and TRBJ1-5, is as follows: DGGITQSPKYLFRKEGQNVTLSCEQNLNHDAMYWYRQDPGQGLRLIYYSQIVNDFQKGDIAEGYSVSREKKESFPLTVTSAQKNPTAFYLCASTTIVYARPQHFGDGTRLSIL.